This T cell receptor (beta chain) is from a study of CD8 T cells in Susac syndrome. The junction had 2 bases not matched to a gene; V was cut back by 7 bases and J by 2 bases. Germline loops: CDR1 SNHLY, CDR2 FYNNEI. The CDR3 contains 14 residues. Random hexamers were used to reverse transcribe the RNA input (roughly 0.5 to 1 ug). MiXCR, applied by TCRdb to the immunoSEQ multiplex PCR reads, yields one record per CDR3 protein. The table records about 200,000 distinct CDR3 sequences, 85% to 95% of them present only once. Sequencing of TCR beta covered CD8+ and CD4+ T cells obtained from blood. Healthy donors served as the controls. They were matched for age and sex. In contrast to the negatively isolated CD8+ and CD4+ T cells, TEMRA cells were FACS-enriched.

Sequencing was done on a sample of CD4+ T cells from PBMCs. The source is a human donor in good health. The V gene is TRBV2, the J gene TRBJ2-2; 9 bases match TRBD1. CDR3 DNA sequence: TGTGCCAGCACACAGGGGGCTAACACCGGGGAGCTGTTTTTT. Amino acids: CASTQGANTGELFF.